These 25 T cell receptor beta chains came from one sample sequenced in a study of spatial heterogeneity in lung cancer. TCRdb re-called the 5' RACE reads with MiXCR, one entry per CDR3 protein. The profile covers more than 300 distinct CDR3 sequences, with under 45% appearing a single time and around 20% taken by the ten largest. Time point indicated: sample taken at primary tumor resection. Unsorted tumor, nontumor lung tissue or cryopreserved PBMC supplied the whole RNA. The starting material was PBMCs, obtained at surgery. The receptors were sampled from a male donor with early-stage non-small cell lung cancer.

In regard to this clonotype: Found in a library prepared for alpha chains, this beta chain is an off-target read, and its abundance has little meaning. J is TRBJ1-1 and V is TRBV20-1, with D unclear. CDR3 length: 10 residues. V lost 2 bases, J lost 7 bases, and 5 bases lay in between. CDR1 is DFQATT and CDR2 is SNEGSKA in the germline V gene (reference sequence). This CDR3 is CSARQIEAFF. The DNA of the CDR3 is TGCAGTGCTAGACAGATTGAAGCTTTCTTT.

On this clonotype itself: Being off target in a library aimed at alpha chains, this beta chain has a size of little meaning. The CDR3 is CASSLREEQYF. CDR3 sequence (DNA): TGTGCCAGCAGCTTAAGGGAGGAGCAGTACTTC. V is TRBV11-2 and J is TRBJ2-7, with D tentatively TRBD2 (5 bases). Germline CDR1 reads SGHAT; CDR2 reads FQNNGV. This CDR3 contains 11 residues. V was clipped by 2 bases and J by 7 bases, with 6 bases between them.

Comment on this clonotype: With the library built for alpha chains, this beta chain is off target and its frequency is not meaningful. The chain uses TRBV9 and TRBJ1-5; D unresolved. The CDR3 length is 13 residues. The V gene's germline CDR1 is SGDLS and CDR2 YYNGEE. The V and J ends lost 0 bases and 4 bases respectively, with 5 bases between them. CDR3 DNA sequence: TGTGCCAGCAGCGTAGGGACGAATCAGCCCCAGCATTTT. Its translation: CASSVGTNQPQHF.

Relative to its sample, this clonotype is large. This beta chain is off target for a library built for alpha chains, so its abundance means little. The V and J genes are TRBV6-1 and TRBJ2-5, with D possibly TRBD1 on 5 matching bases. Trimming shortened V by 3 bases and J by 3 bases, and 11 bases separated the two germline ends. CDR1 is MNHNS, CDR2 SASEGT, per germline. The CDR3 loop spans 14 amino acids. The CDR3 nucleotides are TGTGCCAGCAGTGAGTGGTTAGGGGAAGAGACCCAGTACTTC. Amino acids: CASSEWLGEETQYF.

This clonotype showed up just a few times. The library was prepared for alpha chains; this beta chain is a stray read, so its frequency means little. The chain recombines TRBV11-2 with TRBJ2-3; D call uncertain. V gave up 4 bases and J gave up 4 bases, with 6 bases separating them. CDR3 size: 12 residues. Germline V lookup: CDR1 SGHAT, CDR2 FQNNGV. CDR3 nucleotide sequence: TGTGCCAGCAGCTCAAAAGCAGATACGCAGTATTTT. Protein product: CASSSKADTQYF.

This clonotype was counted between two and nine times. This beta chain is an off-target read within a library intended for alpha chains, so its frequency means little. The chain couples TRBV11-2 to TRBJ1-1; possibly TRBD1 for D (6 bases). The V end lost 6 bases, the J end lost 11 bases, and 19 bases lay between the germline ends. Per the germline V gene, CDR1 is SGHAT and CDR2 is FQNNGV. The CDR3 sequence is 13 residues long. The CDR3 sequence: CASRQSQGRTAFF. The CDR3 region has the DNA TGTGCCAGCAGACAGAGCCAGGGGAGGACCGCTTTCTTT.

Worth noting for this clonotype: This beta chain is a stray sequence in a library constructed for alpha chains; its clone size is not meaningful. This rearrangement joins TRBV27 to TRBJ1-1; D is uncertain. Trimming left V 5 bases short and J 7 bases short, with 14 bases between. Germline CDR1 and CDR2: MNHEY and SMNVEV (reference sequence). The CDR3 consists of 13 residues. The CDR3 sequence: CASSPRGRLEAFF. CDR3 nucleotide sequence: TGTGCCAGCAGTCCCCGAGGGAGGCTTGAAGCTTTCTTT.

As to this clonotype: The size of this beta chain means little, since it is a stray read in a library made for alpha chains. V usage is TRBV2 and J usage is TRBJ1-5; D possibly corresponds to TRBD1 (5 bases). The CDR3 has 14 residues. Trimming cost V 8 bases and J 1 base, with 12 bases left between them. Germline V gene sequence: CDR1 SNHLY, CDR2 FYNNEI. The CDR3 DNA reads as TGTGCCAGCGGGAGGGGAAGCAGCAATCAGCCCCAGCATTTT. Translated, it gives CASGRGSSNQPQHF.

Turning to this clonotype: This beta chain is off target for a library built for alpha chains, so its abundance means little. The gene calls are TRBV7-3 and TRBJ2-1; no reliable D call. Trimming cost V 5 bases and J 2 bases, with 7 bases left between them. CDR3 length: 13 amino acids. The germline V gene has CDR1 SGHTA and CDR2 FQGTGA. The CDR3 region is CASSRSPYNEQFF. The CDR3 nucleotides read TGTGCCAGCAGCAGGAGTCCCTACAATGAGCAGTTCTTC.

The count of this clonotype is one. A library made for alpha chains picked up this beta chain off target, so its size means little. The V gene is TRBV6-5, the J gene TRBJ1-1; D unresolved. The CDR3 is made up of 14 amino acids. In germline, CDR1 is MNHEY, CDR2 SVGAGI. Trimming pared 5 bases from V and 1 base from J, leaving 11 bases between. CDR3 amino acids: CASSQGRENTEAFF. Written as DNA, the CDR3 is TGTGCCAGCAGTCAAGGGCGGGAGAACACTGAAGCTTTCTTT.

As for this clonotype: This beta chain is off target for a library built for alpha chains, so its abundance means little. V usage is TRBV11-2 and J usage is TRBJ2-1; D remains unclear. The length of the CDR3 is 13 residues. Trimming cost V 4 bases and J 3 bases, with 7 bases left between them. Looked up from germline, CDR1 is SGHAT and CDR2 is FQNNGV. This chain's CDR3 is CASSSHGYNEQFF. In DNA form, the CDR3 reads TGTGCCAGCAGCTCCCACGGCTACAATGAGCAGTTCTTC.

As for this clonotype: This beta chain lies outside the target of a library built for alpha chains; its clone size means little. V gene TRBV6-1 combines with J gene TRBJ2-5; D is ambiguous. V dropped 6 bases and J dropped 2 bases, with 10 bases sitting between them. Germline V gene sequence: CDR1 MNHNS, CDR2 SASEGT. CDR3 length equals 13 residues. CDR3 coding DNA: TGTGCCAGCAGCAAAATTGGGCAAGAGACCCAGTACTTC. Translated, it gives CASSKIGQETQYF.

Points on this clonotype: The library was designed around alpha chains, so this beta chain is a stray read whose abundance carries little weight. The rearrangement joins TRBV14 to TRBJ1-5; D ambiguous. The germline V gene has CDR1 SGHDN and CDR2 FVKESK. CDR3 length: 13 residues. V was shortened by 4 bases and J by 1 base, with 5 bases between the two germline ends. In DNA form, the CDR3 reads TGTGCCAGCAGCCCGGGAAGCAATCAGCCCCAGCATTTT. The encoded protein is CASSPGSNQPQHF.

About this clonotype itself: A library prepared for alpha chains yielded this beta chain as an off-target read; its size is of little meaning. The rearrangement links TRBV29-1 to TRBJ2-3; D not resolved. Germline CDR1 is SQVTM and CDR2 is ANQGSEA. The CDR3 sequence is 12 residues long. The V end was cut by 8 bases, the J end by 0 bases, with 9 bases between. CDR3 amino acids: CSLKSSTDTQYF. For the CDR3, the DNA is TGCAGCTTAAAGAGTAGCACAGATACGCAGTATTTT.

As to this clonotype: Because this beta chain is a stray read in a library intended to capture alpha chains, its abundance should not be given much weight. The chain carries TRBV10-3 and TRBJ2-5, with 8 bases identical to TRBD2. Germline V gene sequence: CDR1 ENHRY, CDR2 SYGVKD. V trimming: 3 bases; J trimming: 4 bases; junction bases outside the gene matches: 4. CDR3 size: 14 residues. CDR3 amino acids: CAISEGAGGETQYF. CDR3 DNA sequence: TGTGCCATCAGTGAAGGGGCGGGAGGAGAGACCCAGTACTTC.

On this clonotype itself: In a library made to pick up alpha chains, this beta chain is a stray read with a size that means little. This chain links TRBV7-2 with TRBJ2-1, with TRBD2 as a possible D gene (6 bases). V was pared by 5 bases and J by 6 bases, with 11 bases between. The CDR3 runs 13 residues. Per the germline V gene, CDR1 is SGHTA and CDR2 is FQGNSA. CDR3 nucleotide sequence: TGTGCCAGCAGCCCTGGGACTGGCAATGAGCAGTTCTTC. It codes for CASSPGTGNEQFF.

With regard to this clonotype: This beta chain lies outside the target of a library built for alpha chains; its clone size means little. This sequence joins TRBV5-6 and TRBJ1-4; a possible D gene is TRBD1 (6 bases). Trimming shortened V by 2 bases and J by 8 bases, and 7 bases separated the two germline ends. CDR3 length equals 12 residues. Germline CDR1 is SGHDT and CDR2 is YYEEEE. The CDR3 DNA follows: TGTGCCAGCAGCTTTGGACAGGAAAAACTGTTTTTT. It encodes CASSFGQEKLFF.

A note on this clonotype: With the library built for alpha chains, this beta chain is off target and its frequency is not meaningful. The chain uses TRBV5-1 and TRBJ1-1, with TRBD1 matching over 7 bases. CDR3 size: 14 residues. Germline V CDR1 and CDR2: SGHRS, YFSETQ. J lost 0 bases, V lost 2 bases, and 1 base had no gene match. The CDR3 bases are TGCGCCAGCAGCTTCAGGGGGATGAACACTGAAGCTTTCTTT. This translates into CASSFRGMNTEAFF.

By its share, this clonotype is large. The library was built for alpha chains, so this beta chain is an off-target read and its size means little. V gene TRBV7-3 combines with J gene TRBJ2-1; 7 bases agree with TRBD1. Unmatched junction bases numbered 5, after V lost 0 bases and J lost 9 bases. Germline CDR1 and CDR2: SGHTA and FQGTGA. The CDR3 has 14 amino acids. The CDR3 loop is CASSLTVAGGEQFF. The CDR3 coding sequence is TGTGCCAGCAGCTTAACGGTAGCAGGGGGTGAGCAGTTCTTC.

This clonotype was seen more than once but under ten times. This beta chain was picked up by a library intended for alpha chains and is off target, so its count carries little meaning. The rearrangement joins TRBV18 to TRBJ2-7; D is unclear. The CDR3 length is 14 residues. The V gene lost 0 bases and the J gene lost 2 bases, with 8 bases spanning the gap. The germline gives CDR1 KGHSH, CDR2 LQKENI. The CDR3 region is CASSPPRKPYEQYF. The CDR3 nucleotides read TGTGCCAGCTCACCACCCCGGAAACCCTACGAGCAGTACTTC.

A remark on this clonotype: The library was built for alpha chains, so this beta chain is an off-target read and its size means little. The chain employs TRBV19 and TRBJ1-5; TRBD1 is a possible D gene (5 bases). This CDR3 region has 13 residues. The germline CDR1 and CDR2 sequences are LNHDA and SQIVND (reference sequence). V was pared by 4 bases and J by 7 bases, with 11 bases between. CDR3 DNA: TGTGCCAGTAGTACAGGGTTGGAGCAGCCCCAGCATTTT. Encoded protein: CASSTGLEQPQHF.

With regard to this clonotype: As an off-target read in a library built for alpha chains, this beta chain has a frequency of little significance. This chain joins TRBV30 and TRBJ2-3, with D perhaps matching TRBD2 (6 bases). CDR1 is GTSNPN, CDR2 SVGIG, per germline (reference sequence). The germline V and J ends were trimmed by 3 bases and 2 bases, with 9 bases remaining between them. The CDR3 consists of 13 residues. The CDR3 coding sequence is TGTGCCTGGAGCTGGGACTCCACAGATACGCAGTATTTT. This sequence encodes CAWSWDSTDTQYF.

A word on this clonotype: Since it is a stray read in a library aimed at alpha chains, this beta chain has a size that is not meaningful. The chain uses TRBV11-2 and TRBJ1-1; D ambiguous. This CDR3 is built from 13 residues. V lost 0 bases and J lost 5, with 7 bases in between. CDR1 is SGHAT, CDR2 FQNNGV, per germline. CDR3 sequence (DNA): TGTGCCAGCAGCTTAGATCGGCAAACTGAAGCTTTCTTT. It translates to CASSLDRQTEAFF.

Points on this clonotype: This beta chain represents an off-target read in a library built for alpha chains; its size is of limited meaning. V is TRBV11-2 and J is TRBJ1-2; 7 bases are a match to TRBD1. Trimming cost V 4 bases and J 3 bases; bases outside gene matches: 5. Germline V gene lookup returns CDR1 SGHAT and CDR2 FQNNGV. The CDR3 is 14 residues long. CDR3 sequence (DNA): TGTGCCAGCAGCTGGGGACAGCTAGACTATGGCTACACCTTC. Translating it yields CASSWGQLDYGYTF.

For this clonotype: Since the library was made to target alpha chains, this beta chain is a stray read and its abundance is not meaningful. This chain connects TRBV5-6 to TRBJ1-5, with a weak D call TRBD1 (5 bases). The CDR3 totals 14 residues. Germline CDR1 reads SGHDT; CDR2 reads YYEEEE. The ends were cut back, 4 bases at V and 3 bases at J, with 11 bases in the middle. The CDR3 sequence: CASSKTAYNQPQHF. DNA for the CDR3: TGTGCCAGCAGCAAGACAGCCTACAATCAGCCCCAGCATTTT. The complete variable domain, with remaining parts taken from reference TRBV5-6 and TRBJ1-5, reads DAGVTQSPTHLIKTRGQQVTLRCSPKSGHDTVSWYQQALGQGPQFIFQYYEEEERQRGNFPDRFSGHQFPNYSSELNVNALLLGDSALYLCASSKTAYNQPQHFGDGTRLSIL.